The 20 T cell receptor beta chains in this list originate from one sample, sequenced in a study of technical replicates of blood from several donors. TCRdb's table, derived via immunoSEQ multiplex PCR, lists solely in-frame clones and lacks some. This sample has tens of thousands of clones, with approximately 91% found just once. Sequenced input: T cells isolated from PBMCs. The source of these receptors is a human donor in good health. Some clones in this sample may be carry-over from other donors' samples.

The chain recombines TRBV29-1 with TRBJ2-2, with D tentatively TRBD2 (6 bases). This CDR3 region has 14 residues. Between the trimmed V and J ends, which lost 3 bases and 0 bases, there was a span of 8 bases. CDR1 is SQVTM and CDR2 is ANQGSEA in the germline V gene. CDR3 bases: TGCAGCGTTGAGCGGGGCACGAACACCGGGGAGCTGTTTTTT. Residues: CSVERGTNTGELFF.

V usage is TRBV5-1 and J usage is TRBJ2-1; 11 bases map to TRBD2. This CDR3 region has 16 residues. With V trimmed by 3 bases and J by 0 bases, 2 bases remained unmatched. Germline V CDR1 and CDR2: SGHRS, YFSETQ. CDR3 protein: CASSYTSGSSYNEQFF. The CDR3 nucleotides read TGCGCCAGCAGCTATACTAGCGGGAGCTCCTACAATGAGCAGTTCTTC. The whole variable domain, filled in from reference TRBV5-1 and TRBJ2-1, reads KAGVTQTPRYLIKTRGQQVTLSCSPISGHRSVSWYQQTPGQGLQFLFEYFSETQRNKGNFPGRFSGRQFSNSRSEMNVSTLELGDSALYLCASSYTSGSSYNEQFFGPGTRLTVL.

This chain joins TRBV9 and TRBJ1-1; 7 nucleotides line up with TRBD1. V shed 4 bases and J 2 bases; nucleotides not matched to a gene: 8. Germline assignment: CDR1 SGDLS and CDR2 YYNGEE. CDR3 length equals 15 residues. The CDR3, as DNA: TGTGCCAGCAGCCCCTCGACAGGGATTAACACTGAAGCTTTCTTT. Its translation is CASSPSTGINTEAFF.

V is TRBV7-9 and J is TRBJ1-1, with 8 bases aligning to TRBD1. The length of the CDR3 is 15 residues. V shed 0 bases, J shed 5 bases, and the junction held 5 bases outside the gene matches. Germline V gives CDR1 SEHNR, CDR2 FQNEAQ (reference sequence). CDR3 sequence (DNA): TGTGCCAGCAGCTTAGCAGGACAGGGCCGAACTGAAGCTTTCTTT. Translated: CASSLAGQGRTEAFF. Together with reference TRBV7-9 and TRBJ1-1, the CDR3 gives the full variable domain: DTGVSQNPRHKITKRGQNVTFRCDPISEHNRLYWYRQTLGQGPEFLTYFQNEAQLEKSRLLSDRFSAERPKGSFSTLEIQRTEQGDSAMYLCASSLAGQGRTEAFFGQGTRLTVV.

The chain links TRBV14 to TRBJ2-1, with 7 bases identical to TRBD1. V lost 1 base to trimming and J lost 1 base; unmatched junction nucleotides: 1. In germline, CDR1 is SGHDN, CDR2 FVKESK. The CDR3 extends over 15 amino acids. CDR3 DNA: TGTGCCAGCAGCCAAGTACAGGGGTCCTACAATGAGCAGTTCTTC. Its protein is CASSQVQGSYNEQFF. The entire variable domain, with the rest obtained from reference TRBV14 and TRBJ2-1, is as follows: EAGVTQFPSHSVIEKGQTVTLRCDPISGHDNLYWYRRVMGKEIKFLLHFVKESKQDESGMPNNRFLAERTGGTYSTLKVQPAELEDSGVYFCASSQVQGSYNEQFFGPGTRLTVL.

V is TRBV27 and J is TRBJ2-7; tentatively, D is TRBD1 (5 bases). This CDR3 spans 14 amino acids. Germline assignment: CDR1 MNHEY and CDR2 SMNVEV (reference sequence). V was shortened by 3 bases and J by 4 bases, with 13 bases between the two germline ends. CDR3 sequence reads: CASSFGGQRYEQYF. The CDR3 DNA sequence: TGTGCCAGCAGTTTCGGCGGACAAAGGTACGAGCAGTACTTC.

This sequence joins TRBV5-6 and TRBJ2-7; 9 bases line up with TRBD1. The CDR3 is 13 amino acids. The germline CDR1 and CDR2 sequences are SGHDT and YYEEEE. Trimming cost V 7 bases and J 4 bases; bases outside gene matches: 6. This chain's CDR3 is CASDRGDIYEQYF. For the CDR3, the DNA is TGTGCCAGCGACAGGGGGGACATTTACGAGCAGTACTTC.

The CDR3 DNA follows: TGTGCCAGCAGTTACCGGGACAGTTATCAGCCCCAGCATTTT. Amino acids: CASSYRDSYQPQHF. This chain joins TRBV27 and TRBJ1-5; 7 bases map to TRBD1. The CDR3 is made up of 14 amino acids. The germline gives CDR1 MNHEY, CDR2 SMNVEV (reference sequence). V gave up 4 bases and J gave up 5 bases; unmatched junction bases: 5.

The V gene is TRBV6-1, the J gene TRBJ1-1, with D possibly being TRBD1 (6 bases). The CDR3 sequence is 14 residues long. Trimming removed 2 bases at V and 5 bases at J, with 12 bases between. CDR1 is MNHNS and CDR2 is SASEGT in the germline V gene. The CDR3 reads CASSETGRGTEAFF. CDR3 bases: TGTGCCAGCAGTGAAACCGGGAGGGGGACTGAAGCTTTCTTT.

The chain is built from TRBV10-1 and TRBJ2-1, with 15 bases aligning to TRBD2. Germline V gene data show CDR1 as WNHNN and CDR2 as SYGVQD (reference sequence). CDR3 length equals 16 residues. The V gene end was trimmed by 6 bases and the J gene end by 10 bases; junction bases not matched to a gene: 10. The CDR3 region is CASRGTGTSGGIEQFF. The CDR3 region has the DNA TGCGCCAGCAGAGGTACCGGGACTAGCGGGGGGATAGAGCAGTTCTTC.

This rearrangement joins TRBV27 to TRBJ2-7; 8 bases map to TRBD1. CDR1 and CDR2 from the germline V gene are MNHEY and SMNVEV (reference sequence). The CDR3 sequence is 15 residues long. V shed 7 bases and J 4 bases; nucleotides not matched to a gene: 12. CDR3 DNA sequence: TGTGCCAGCACCTTTGCCGGGACAGGAAAATACGAGCAGTACTTC. Translating gives CASTFAGTGKYEQYF.

The chain uses TRBV10-3 and TRBJ1-3, with no clear D. The CDR3 runs to 17 residues. V was clipped by 2 bases and J by 0 bases, with 14 bases between them. CDR1 is ENHRY and CDR2 is SYGVKD in the germline V gene. The CDR3 DNA follows: TGTGCCATCAGTGAGCCGCTCGGGGTCCTCTCTGGAAACACCATATATTTT. Its protein is CAISEPLGVLSGNTIYF.

CDR3 sequence (DNA): TGTGCCAGCAGTTTAGACAGGGTAGATGAAAAACTGTTTTTT. As protein: CASSLDRVDEKLFF. The J gene is TRBJ1-4, the V gene TRBV6-6; 7 bases fit TRBD1. Germline values: CDR1 MNHNY, CDR2 SVGAGI (reference sequence). The CDR3 runs 14 residues. With 4 bases clipped from V and 6 bases from J, the junction kept 5 bases outside the gene matches.

This rearrangement joins TRBV4-2 to TRBJ2-2, with D perhaps matching TRBD2 (5 bases). Germline V CDR1 and CDR2: LGHNA, YNFKEQ. There are 15 residues in the CDR3. Trimming cost V 4 bases and J 1 base, with 10 bases left between them. CDR3 sequence reads: CASSRRSGNTGELFF. In nucleotides, the CDR3 is TGTGCCAGCAGCCGCCGCAGCGGGAACACCGGGGAGCTGTTTTTT.

The chain has TRBV5-1 and TRBJ2-3; D is perhaps TRBD2 (6 bases). This CDR3 is 19 amino acids long. The germline V and J ends were trimmed by 0 bases and 0 bases, with 20 bases remaining between them. CDR1 and CDR2 (germline): SGHRS, YFSETQ. The DNA of the CDR3 is TGCGCCAGCAGCTTGGCCGGGGTAGCGGTTGGGAGAAGCACAGATACGCAGTATTTT. Amino acid sequence: CASSLAGVAVGRSTDTQYF.

The CDR3, as DNA: TGTGCCAGTAGTATCTCACTCGCCTACGAGCAGTACTTC. It yields the protein CASSISLAYEQYF. The J gene is TRBJ2-7, the V gene TRBV19; the D is unclear. Germline CDR1 LNHDA, CDR2 SQIVND (reference sequence). Deletions cut 3 bases from V and 2 bases from J, with 8 bases between. The CDR3 contains 13 residues.

In DNA form, the CDR3 reads TGTGCCAGCAGTGGGTCGACTAGCGGGAGGGCTTTCGAAGAGACCCAGTACTTC. It codes for CASSGSTSGRAFEETQYF. This chain links TRBV2 with TRBJ2-5; 14 bases match TRBD2. With 4 bases clipped from V and 3 bases from J, the junction kept 10 bases outside the gene matches. Germline lookup yields CDR1 SNHLY and CDR2 FYNNEI. CDR3 length equals 18 residues.

V usage is TRBV2 and J usage is TRBJ2-7, with 8 positions matching TRBD1. Germline CDR1 reads SNHLY; CDR2 reads FYNNEI. V gave up 6 bases and J gave up 3 bases; unmatched junction bases: 10. This CDR3 spans 15 amino acids. The CDR3 is CASRVGTGPSYEQYF. The CDR3 DNA reads TGTGCCAGCAGGGTTGGGACAGGCCCGAGCTACGAGCAGTACTTC.

This clone occurred once. The chain couples TRBV5-4 to TRBJ2-5; 12 positions match TRBD2. This CDR3 has 17 residues. Trimming took 2 bases from V and 5 from J; bases not matched to a gene: 10. Per the germline V gene, CDR1 is SGHNT and CDR2 is YYREEE (reference sequence). CDR3 bases: TGTGCCAGCAGCTTCGGACTAGCGGGATCACAGGGGGAGACCCAGTACTTC. As protein: CASSFGLAGSQGETQYF.

The V gene is TRBV27, the J gene TRBJ2-1, with 12 nucleotides matching TRBD1. This CDR3 has 15 residues. V was clipped by 5 bases and J by 7 bases; unmatched bases: 6. Germline V gene lookup returns CDR1 MNHEY and CDR2 SMNVEV (reference sequence). CDR3 nucleotide sequence: TGTGCCAGCAGTACCGGGACAGGGGGCTTGAATGAGCAGTTCTTC. Translating it yields CASSTGTGGLNEQFF.